Sequencing of this TCR beta chain was carried out in a study of regulatory T cells in long-lasting Graves disease. Overall study context: Persistent cases took antithyroid drugs over 5 years and stayed TSH receptor antibody positive.

Germline V gene lookup returns CDR1 MNHNS and CDR2 SASEGT. The CDR3 runs 13 residues. V gave up 6 bases and J gave up 4 bases; unmatched junction bases: 4. The TCR beta library used iRepertoire HTBI primers with Arm-PCR amplification of CDR3. MiXCR was run by TCRdb on the multiplex PCR reads, yielding one entry per CDR3 protein. Altogether roughly 430,000 distinct CDR3 sequences are present, roughly a fifth being singletons, with the ten largest covering roughly an eighth. This clonotype was counted ten times or more. Indicated time point: persistent/refractory GD, antithyroid drugs over 5 years with positive TRAb. The TCR library was made from RNA that had been extracted from PBMCs in TRIzol.

This chain uses TRBV6-1 with TRBJ1-1; 8 positions agree with TRBD1. The sequence came from a female donor with Graves disease. The specimen comprised peripheral blood mononuclear cells (PBMCs), sampled when the disease was refractory, from a patient treated with antithyroid drugs. The CDR3 loop reads CASRQGEGTEAFF. CDR3 coding DNA: TGTGCCAGCAGACAGGGGGAAGGCACTGAAGCTTTCTTT.